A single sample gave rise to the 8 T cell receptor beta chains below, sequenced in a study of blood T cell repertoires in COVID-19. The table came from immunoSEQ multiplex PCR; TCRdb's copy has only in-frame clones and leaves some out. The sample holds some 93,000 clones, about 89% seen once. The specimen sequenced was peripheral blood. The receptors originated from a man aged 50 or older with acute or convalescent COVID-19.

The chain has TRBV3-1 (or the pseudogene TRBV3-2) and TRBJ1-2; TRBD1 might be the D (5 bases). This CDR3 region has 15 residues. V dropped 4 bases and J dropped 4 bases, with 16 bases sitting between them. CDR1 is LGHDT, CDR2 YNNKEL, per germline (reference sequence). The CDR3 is CASSRTLDSGYGYTF. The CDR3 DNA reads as TGTGCCAGCAGCCGAACCCTTGACAGTGGCTATGGCTACACCTTC.

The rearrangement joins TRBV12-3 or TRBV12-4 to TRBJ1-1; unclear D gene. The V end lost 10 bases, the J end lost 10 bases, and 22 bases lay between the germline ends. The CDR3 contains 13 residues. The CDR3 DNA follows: TGTGCCACGTCCTTCCCCGGGGTCCGTTCAGCTTTCTTT. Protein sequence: CATSFPGVRSAFF.

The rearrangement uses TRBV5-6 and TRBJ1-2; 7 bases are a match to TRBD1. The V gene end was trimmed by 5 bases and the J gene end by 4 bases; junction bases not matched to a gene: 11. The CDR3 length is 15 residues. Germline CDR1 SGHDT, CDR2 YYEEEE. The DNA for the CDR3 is TGTGCCAGCAGTTTCGGGACAGCCTTCAGCTATGGCTACACCTTC. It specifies CASSFGTAFSYGYTF.

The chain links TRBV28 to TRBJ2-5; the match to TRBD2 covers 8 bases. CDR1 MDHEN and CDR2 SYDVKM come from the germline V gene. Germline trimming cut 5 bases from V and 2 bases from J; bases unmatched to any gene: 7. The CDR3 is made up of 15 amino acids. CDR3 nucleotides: TGTGCCAGCAGTCCCTTAGCGGGATCTCAAGAGACCCAGTACTTC. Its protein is CASSPLAGSQETQYF.

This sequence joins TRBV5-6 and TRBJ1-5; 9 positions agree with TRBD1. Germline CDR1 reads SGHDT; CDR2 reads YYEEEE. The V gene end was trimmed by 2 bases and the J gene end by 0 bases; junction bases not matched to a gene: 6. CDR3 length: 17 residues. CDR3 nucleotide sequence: TGTGCCAGCAGCTTTTGGACAGGGGCTTATAGCAATCAGCCCCAGCATTTT. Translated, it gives CASSFWTGAYSNQPQHF.

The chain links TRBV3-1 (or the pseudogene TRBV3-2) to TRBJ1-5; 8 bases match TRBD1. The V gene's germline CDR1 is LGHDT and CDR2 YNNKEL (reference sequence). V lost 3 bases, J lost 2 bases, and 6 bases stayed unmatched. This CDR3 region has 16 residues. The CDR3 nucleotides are TGTGCCAGCAGCCAGGGACAGGACCTGGGCAATCAGCCCCAGCATTTT. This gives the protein CASSQGQDLGNQPQHF.

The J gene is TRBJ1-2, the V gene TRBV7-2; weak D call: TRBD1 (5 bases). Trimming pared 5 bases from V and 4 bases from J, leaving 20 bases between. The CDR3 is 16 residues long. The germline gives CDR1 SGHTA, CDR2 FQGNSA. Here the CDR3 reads CASSPTSGGAGYGYTF. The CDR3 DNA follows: TGTGCCAGCAGCCCCACCTCAGGAGGGGCAGGCTATGGCTACACCTTC.

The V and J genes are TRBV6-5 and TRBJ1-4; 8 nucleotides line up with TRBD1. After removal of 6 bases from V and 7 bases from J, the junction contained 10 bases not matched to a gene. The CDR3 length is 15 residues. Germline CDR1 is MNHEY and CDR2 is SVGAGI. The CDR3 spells CASSVIQGAGEKLFF. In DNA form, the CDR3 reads TGTGCCAGCAGCGTGATTCAGGGGGCAGGTGAAAAACTGTTTTTT.